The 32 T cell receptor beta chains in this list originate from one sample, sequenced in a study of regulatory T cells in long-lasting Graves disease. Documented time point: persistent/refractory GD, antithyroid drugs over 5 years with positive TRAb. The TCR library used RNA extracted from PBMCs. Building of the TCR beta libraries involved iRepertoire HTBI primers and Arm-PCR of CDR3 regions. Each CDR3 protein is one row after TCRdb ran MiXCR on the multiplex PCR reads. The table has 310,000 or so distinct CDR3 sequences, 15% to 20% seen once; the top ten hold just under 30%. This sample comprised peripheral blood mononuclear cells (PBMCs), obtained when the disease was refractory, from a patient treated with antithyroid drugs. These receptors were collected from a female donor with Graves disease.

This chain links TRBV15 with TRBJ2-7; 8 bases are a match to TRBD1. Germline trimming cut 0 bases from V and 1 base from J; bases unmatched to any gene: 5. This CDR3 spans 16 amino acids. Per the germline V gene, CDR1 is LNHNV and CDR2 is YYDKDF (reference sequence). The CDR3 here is CATSRDYGDRSYEQYF. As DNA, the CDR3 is TGTGCCACCAGCAGAGATTATGGGGACAGGTCCTACGAGCAGTACTTC.

The CDR3 DNA sequence: TGTGCCAGCACGCTATCGGACGGGGATAATGAAAAACTGTTTTTT. It is translated as CASTLSDGDNEKLFF. The chain has TRBV7-9 and TRBJ1-4; D unclear. This CDR3 region has 15 residues. Trimming removed 7 bases at V and 4 bases at J, with 16 bases between. The germline V gene encodes CDR1 SEHNR and CDR2 FQNEAQ (reference sequence).

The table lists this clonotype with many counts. CDR3 DNA: TGTGCCAGCAGGCTCTCCTACGAGCAGTACTTC. Translation gives CASRLSYEQYF. This chain links TRBV6-1 with TRBJ2-7; no firm D call. This CDR3 region has 11 residues. Deletions cut 6 bases from V and 0 bases from J, with 3 bases between. The germline V gene has CDR1 MNHNS and CDR2 SASEGT.

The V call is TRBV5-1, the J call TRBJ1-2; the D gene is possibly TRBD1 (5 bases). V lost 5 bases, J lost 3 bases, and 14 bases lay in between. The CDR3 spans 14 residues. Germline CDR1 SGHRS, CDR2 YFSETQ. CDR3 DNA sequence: TGCGCCAGCAGGTGGGACCTTCAGGACTATGGCTACACCTTC. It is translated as CASRWDLQDYGYTF.

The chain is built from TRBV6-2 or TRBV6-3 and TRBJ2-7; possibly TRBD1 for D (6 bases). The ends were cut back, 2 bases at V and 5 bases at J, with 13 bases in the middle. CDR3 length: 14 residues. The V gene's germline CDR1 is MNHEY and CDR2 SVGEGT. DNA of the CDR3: TGTGCCAGCAGTTACGTGGCAGGGGCTGACGAGCAGTACTTC. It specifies CASSYVAGADEQYF.

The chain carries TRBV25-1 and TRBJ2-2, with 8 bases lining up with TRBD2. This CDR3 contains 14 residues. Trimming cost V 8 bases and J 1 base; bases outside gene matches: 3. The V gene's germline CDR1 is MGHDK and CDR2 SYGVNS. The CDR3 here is CASSSGRNTGELFF. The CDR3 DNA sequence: TGTGCCAGCTCGAGCGGGAGGAACACCGGGGAGCTGTTTTTT.

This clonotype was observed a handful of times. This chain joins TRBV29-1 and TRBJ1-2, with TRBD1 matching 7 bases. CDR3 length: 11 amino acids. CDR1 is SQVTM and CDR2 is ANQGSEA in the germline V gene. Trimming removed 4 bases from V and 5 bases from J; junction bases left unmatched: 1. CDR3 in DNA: TGCAGCGTTGGGACAGGATATGGCTACACCTTC. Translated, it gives CSVGTGYGYTF.

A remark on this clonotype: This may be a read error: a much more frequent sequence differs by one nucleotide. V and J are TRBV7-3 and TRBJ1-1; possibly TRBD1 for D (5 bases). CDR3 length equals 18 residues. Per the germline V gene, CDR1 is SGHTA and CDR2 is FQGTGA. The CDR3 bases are TGTGCCAGCAGCTTAAAAAGGGACCCGGTAGGGCAGAACACTAAAGCTTTCTTT. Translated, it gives CASSLKRDPVGQNTKAFF.

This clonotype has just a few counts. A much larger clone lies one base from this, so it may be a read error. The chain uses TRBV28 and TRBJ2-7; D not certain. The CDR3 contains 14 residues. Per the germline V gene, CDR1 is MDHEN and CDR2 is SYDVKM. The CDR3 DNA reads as TGTGCCTGCAGTGGTTTGCTTAACGTTTACGAGCAGTACTTC. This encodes CACSGLLNVYEQYF.

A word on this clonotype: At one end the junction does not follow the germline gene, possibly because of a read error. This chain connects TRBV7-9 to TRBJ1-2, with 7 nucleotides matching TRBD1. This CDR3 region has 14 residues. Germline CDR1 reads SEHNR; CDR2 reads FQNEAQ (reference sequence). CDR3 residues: CASSPLEGAGGYTF. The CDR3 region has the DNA TGCGCCAGCAGCCCCTTGGAGGGGGCAGGTGGCTACACCTTC.

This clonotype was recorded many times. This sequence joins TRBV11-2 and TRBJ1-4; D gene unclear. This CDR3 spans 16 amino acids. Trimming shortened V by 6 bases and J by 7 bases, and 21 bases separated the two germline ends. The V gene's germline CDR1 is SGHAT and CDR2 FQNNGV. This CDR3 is CASSSPHSISSEKLFF. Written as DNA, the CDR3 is TGTGCCAGCAGTTCACCCCACAGCATTTCAAGTGAAAAACTGTTTTTT.

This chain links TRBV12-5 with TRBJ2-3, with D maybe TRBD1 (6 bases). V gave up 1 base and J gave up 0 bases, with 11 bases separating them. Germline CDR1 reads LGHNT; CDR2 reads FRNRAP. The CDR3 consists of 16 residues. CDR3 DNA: TGTGCTAGTGGTTTGGGAGGACAGACTAGCACAGATACGCAGTATTTT. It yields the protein CASGLGGQTSTDTQYF.

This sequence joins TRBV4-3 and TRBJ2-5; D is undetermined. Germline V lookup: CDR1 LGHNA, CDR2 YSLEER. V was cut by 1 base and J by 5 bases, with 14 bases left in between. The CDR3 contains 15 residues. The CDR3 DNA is TGCGCCAGCAGCCAAGCAGACGTGCCTAGGGAGACCCAGTACTTC. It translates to CASSQADVPRETQYF.

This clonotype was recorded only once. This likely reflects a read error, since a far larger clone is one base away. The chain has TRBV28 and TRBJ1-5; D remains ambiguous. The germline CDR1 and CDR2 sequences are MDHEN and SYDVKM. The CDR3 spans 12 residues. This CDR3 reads CAGSFGDQPQHF. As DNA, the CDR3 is TGTGCCGGCAGTTTTGGGGATCAGCCCCAGCATTTT.

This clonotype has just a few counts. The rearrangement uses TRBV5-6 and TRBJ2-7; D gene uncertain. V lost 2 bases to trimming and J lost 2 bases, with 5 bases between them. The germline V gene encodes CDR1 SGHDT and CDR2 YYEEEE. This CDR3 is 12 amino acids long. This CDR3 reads CASSFQTYEQYF. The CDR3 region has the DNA TGTGCCAGCAGCTTTCAAACCTACGAGCAGTACTTC.

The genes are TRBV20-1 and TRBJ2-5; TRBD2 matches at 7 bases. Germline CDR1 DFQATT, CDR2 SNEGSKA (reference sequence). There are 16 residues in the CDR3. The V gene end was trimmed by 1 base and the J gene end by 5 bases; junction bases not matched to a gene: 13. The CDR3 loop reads CSARVGGRVPWETQYF. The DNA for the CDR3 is TGCAGTGCTAGAGTCGGGGGGAGGGTCCCCTGGGAGACCCAGTACTTC.

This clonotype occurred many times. The CDR3 region is CASRGAGQQGGYTF. The CDR3 DNA reads as TGTGCCAGCAGGGGGGCAGGGCAGCAGGGGGGCTACACCTTC. The J gene is TRBJ1-2, the V gene TRBV12-3 or TRBV12-4; D possibly corresponds to TRBD1 (6 bases). The CDR3 has 14 amino acids. The V gene lost 6 bases and the J gene lost 8 bases, with 19 bases spanning the gap.

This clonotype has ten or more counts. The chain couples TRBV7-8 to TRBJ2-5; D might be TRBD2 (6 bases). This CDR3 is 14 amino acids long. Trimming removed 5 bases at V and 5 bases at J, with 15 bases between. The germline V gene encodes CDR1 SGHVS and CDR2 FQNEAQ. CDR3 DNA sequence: TGTGCCAGCAGCGGCATCGGGGGAATCGAGACCCAGTACTTC. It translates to CASSGIGGIETQYF.

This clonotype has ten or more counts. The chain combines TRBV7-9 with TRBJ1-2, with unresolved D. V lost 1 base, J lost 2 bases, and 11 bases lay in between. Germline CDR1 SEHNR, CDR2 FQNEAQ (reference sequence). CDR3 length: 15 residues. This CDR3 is CASSLGATMNYGYTF. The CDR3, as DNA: TGTGCCAGCAGCTTAGGGGCGACAATGAACTATGGCTACACCTTC.

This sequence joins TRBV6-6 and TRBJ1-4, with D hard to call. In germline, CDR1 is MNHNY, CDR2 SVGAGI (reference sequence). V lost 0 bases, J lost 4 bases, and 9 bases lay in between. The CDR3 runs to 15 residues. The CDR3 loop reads CASSYSSTFNEKLFF. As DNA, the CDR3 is TGTGCCAGCAGTTACTCGAGTACGTTTAATGAAAAACTGTTTTTT.

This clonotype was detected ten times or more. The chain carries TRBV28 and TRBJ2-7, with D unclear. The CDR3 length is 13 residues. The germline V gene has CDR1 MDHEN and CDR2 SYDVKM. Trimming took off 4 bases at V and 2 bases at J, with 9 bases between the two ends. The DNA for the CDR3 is TGTGCCAGCAGTTCGACGGATACCTACGAGCAGTACTTC. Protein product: CASSSTDTYEQYF.

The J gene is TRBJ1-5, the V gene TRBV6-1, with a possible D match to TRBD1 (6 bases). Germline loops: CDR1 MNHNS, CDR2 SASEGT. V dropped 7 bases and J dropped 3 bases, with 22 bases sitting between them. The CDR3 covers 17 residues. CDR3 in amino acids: CASKVGGGGFINQPQHF. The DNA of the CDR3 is TGTGCCAGCAAAGTAGGCGGGGGCGGATTCATCAATCAGCCCCAGCATTTT.

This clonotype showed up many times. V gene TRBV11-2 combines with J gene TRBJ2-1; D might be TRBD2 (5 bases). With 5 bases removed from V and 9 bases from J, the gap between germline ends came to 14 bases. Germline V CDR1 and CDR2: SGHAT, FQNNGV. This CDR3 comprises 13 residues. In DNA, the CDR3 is TGTGCCAGCAGCCCTACTAGTAAGGGTGAGCAGTTCTTC. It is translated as CASSPTSKGEQFF.

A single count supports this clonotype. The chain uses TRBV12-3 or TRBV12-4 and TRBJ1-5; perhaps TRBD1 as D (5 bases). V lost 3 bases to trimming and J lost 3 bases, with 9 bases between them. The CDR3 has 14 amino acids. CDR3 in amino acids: CASSFDSYNQPQHF. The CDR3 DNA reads TGTGCCAGCAGTTTCGACAGCTACAATCAGCCCCAGCATTTT.

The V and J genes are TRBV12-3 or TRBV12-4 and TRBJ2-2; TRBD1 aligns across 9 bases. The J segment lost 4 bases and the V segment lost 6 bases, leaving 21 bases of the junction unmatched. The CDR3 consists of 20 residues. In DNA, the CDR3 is TGTGCCAGCAGATTTGGGAACAGCCAAGACAGGGGGTCGCTCACCGGGGAGCTGTTTTTT. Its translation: CASRFGNSQDRGSLTGELFF.

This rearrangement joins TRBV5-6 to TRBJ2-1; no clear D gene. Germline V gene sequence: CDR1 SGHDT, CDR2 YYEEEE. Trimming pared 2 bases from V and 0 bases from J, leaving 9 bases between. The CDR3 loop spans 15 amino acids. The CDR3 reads CASSFPQNSYNEQFF. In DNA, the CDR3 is TGTGCCAGCAGCTTTCCCCAAAACTCCTACAATGAGCAGTTCTTC.

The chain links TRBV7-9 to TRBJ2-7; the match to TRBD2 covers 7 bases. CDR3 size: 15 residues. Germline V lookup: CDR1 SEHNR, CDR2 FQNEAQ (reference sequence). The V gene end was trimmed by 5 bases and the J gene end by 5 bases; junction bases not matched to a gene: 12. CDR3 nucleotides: TGTGCCAGCAGCGTTTTATTGGCTAGCGGAAACGAGCAGTACTTC. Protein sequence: CASSVLLASGNEQYF. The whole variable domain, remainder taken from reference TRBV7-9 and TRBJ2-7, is DTGVSQNPRHKITKRGQNVTFRCDPISEHNRLYWYRQTLGQGPEFLTYFQNEAQLEKSRLLSDRFSAERPKGSFSTLEIQRTEQGDSAMYLCASSVLLASGNEQYFGPGTRLTVT.

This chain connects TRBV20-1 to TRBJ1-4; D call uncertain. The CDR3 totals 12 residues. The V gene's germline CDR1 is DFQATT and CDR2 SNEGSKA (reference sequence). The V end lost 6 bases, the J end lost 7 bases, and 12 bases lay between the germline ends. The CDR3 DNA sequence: TGCAGTGCCAGCCCGGTAGGTGAAAAACTGTTTTTT. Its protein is CSASPVGEKLFF.

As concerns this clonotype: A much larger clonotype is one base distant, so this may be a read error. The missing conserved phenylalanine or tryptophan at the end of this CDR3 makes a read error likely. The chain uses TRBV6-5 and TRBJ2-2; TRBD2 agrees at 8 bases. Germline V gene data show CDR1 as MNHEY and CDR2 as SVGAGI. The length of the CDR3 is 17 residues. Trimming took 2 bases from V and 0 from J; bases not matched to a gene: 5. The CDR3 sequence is CASSYIRGGSNTGELFS. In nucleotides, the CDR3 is TGTGCCAGCAGTTACATACGCGGGGGGTCGAACACCGGGGAGCTGTTTTCT.

The CDR3 loop is CSVGGTSGYNEQFF. DNA of the CDR3: TGCAGCGTGGGAGGGACTAGCGGTTACAATGAGCAGTTCTTC. The V and J genes are TRBV29-1 and TRBJ2-1, with TRBD2 identical over 11 bases. CDR1 and CDR2 from the germline V gene are SQVTM and ANQGSEA. The CDR3 is 14 residues long. V gave up 6 bases and J gave up 4 bases; unmatched junction bases: 5.

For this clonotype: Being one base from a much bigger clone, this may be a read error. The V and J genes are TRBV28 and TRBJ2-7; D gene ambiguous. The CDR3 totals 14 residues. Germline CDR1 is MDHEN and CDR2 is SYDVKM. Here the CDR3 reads CASSFVGRTYEQCF. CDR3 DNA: TGTGCCAGCAGTTTTGTAGGCAGAACCTACGAGCAGTGCTTC.

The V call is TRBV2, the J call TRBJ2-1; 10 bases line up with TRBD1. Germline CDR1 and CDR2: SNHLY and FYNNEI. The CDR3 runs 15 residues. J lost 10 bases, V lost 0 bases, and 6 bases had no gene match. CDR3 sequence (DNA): TGTGCCAGCAGTGAAGCCTGGACAGGGGGGGTCGAGCAGTTCTTC. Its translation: CASSEAWTGGVEQFF.